The rows below give T cell receptor beta chains drawn from one sample of a study of T-cell reconstitution after alpha-beta-depleted transplantation in children. Each CDR3 protein gets one entry after TCRdb re-called the PCR reads with MiXCR. The sample yields roughly 200,000 distinct CDR3 sequences, approximately 10% seen once. The sequenced sample was PBMCs, obtained before TCRalphabeta/CD19-depleted stem cell transplant. Receptor source: a child under two years old with acute myeloid leukemia, due to receive a stem cell transplant. CDR3s include the opening cysteine and the closing phenylalanine or tryptophan. Fields, in order: clone size, J gene, CDR3 length, D gene, V gene, CDR3 protein, CDR3 DNA. A D gene is named only where the DNA matches it firmly. Clone size, where shown, is once, few, many, or a class for clones that have expanded.

few TRBJ2-5 17 NA TRBV7-2 CASSPGRRGGRQETQYF TGTGCCAGCAGCCCTGGGCGCAGAGGGGGGCGCCAAGAGACCCAGTACTTC
many TRBJ1-5 12 NA TRBV6-5 CASSSYNQPQHF TGTGCCAGCAGCTCATACAATCAGCCCCAGCATTTT
many TRBJ1-2 15 NA TRBV5-1 CASSLVTGSNYGYTF TGCGCCAGCAGCTTGGTAACGGGCTCTAACTATGGCTACACCTTC
few TRBJ1-4 14 NA TRBV5-1 CASSLNATNEKLFF TGCGCCAGCAGCTTGAACGCAACTAATGAAAAACTGTTTTTT
many TRBJ1-2 12 NA TRBV2 CASSEAQPGYTF TGTGCCAGCAGTGAAGCCCAGCCTGGCTACACCTTC
many TRBJ2-3 15 TRBD1 TRBV24-1 CATSDLGQEADTQYF TGTGCCACCAGTGATTTAGGACAGGAGGCAGATACGCAGTATTTT
many TRBJ2-7 14 TRBD1 TRBV12-3/TRBV12-4 CASSRDDRVHEQYF TGTGCCAGCAGCCGGGACGACAGGGTGCACGAGCAGTACTTC
NA TRBJ2-2 16 NA TRBV7-3 CASSLVGTANTGELFF TGTGCCAGCAGCTTAGTTGGGACTGCGAACACCGGGGAGCTGTTTTTT
many TRBJ2-7 13 NA TRBV3-1 CASSQVPSEEQYF TGTGCCAGCAGCCAAGTACCCAGTGAAGAGCAGTACTTC
NA TRBJ1-6 16 TRBD1 TRBV10-2 CASSEIPQGSGSPLHF TGCGCCAGCAGTGAAATCCCACAGGGGTCAGGTTCACCCCTCCACTTT
NA TRBJ1-2 14 NA TRBV11-2 CAGSSRQLNYGYTF TGTGCCGGCAGCTCCCGACAGCTTAACTATGGCTACACCTTC
many TRBJ1-5 14 NA TRBV6-5 CASSRSGDNQPQHF TGTGCCAGCAGTAGGTCAGGGGATAATCAGCCCCAGCATTTT
many TRBJ1-1 13 NA TRBV20-1 CSATRQTNTEAFF TGCAGTGCCACTCGACAGACGAACACTGAAGCTTTCTTT
many TRBJ2-3 12 TRBD1 TRBV9 CASSADRDTQYF TGTGCCAGCAGCGCGGACAGGGATACGCAGTATTTT
many TRBJ1-1 13 NA TRBV27 CASRTIGLTEAFF TGTGCCAGCCGAACTATAGGCCTCACTGAAGCTTTCTTT
many TRBJ1-1 15 TRBD1 TRBV7-9 CASSRGQGEDTEAFF TGTGCCAGCAGCAGGGGACAGGGTGAGGACACTGAAGCTTTCTTT
many TRBJ2-2 14 NA TRBV27 CASTRQGDTGELFF TGTGCCAGCACCAGGCAGGGCGACACCGGGGAGCTGTTTTTT
many TRBJ2-5 16 TRBD2 TRBV20-1 CSAREASGRAGETQYF TGCAGTGCTAGAGAGGCTAGCGGGAGGGCCGGCGAGACCCAGTACTTC
many TRBJ2-1 20 TRBD2 TRBV20-1 CSARPDLLAGGISSYNEQFF TGCAGTGCCCGTCCGGATCTCCTAGCGGGAGGGATTAGCTCCTACAATGAGCAGTTCTTC
many TRBJ2-2 16 NA TRBV25-1 CASSEGHSSWTGELFF TGTGCCAGCAGTGAAGGACACTCAAGTTGGACCGGGGAGCTGTTTTTT
many TRBJ2-6 15 NA TRBV7-8 CASSRGVSGANVLTF TGTGCCAGCAGCCGAGGAGTGTCTGGGGCCAACGTCCTGACTTTC
many TRBJ2-7 15 TRBD1 TRBV11-2 CASSLWGQGLGEQYF TGTGCCAGCAGCTTATGGGGACAGGGGTTGGGGGAGCAGTACTTC
many TRBJ2-1 12 NA TRBV5-1 CASSLTENEQFF TGCGCCAGCAGCTTAACGGAAAATGAGCAGTTCTTC
many TRBJ2-5 13 NA TRBV7-3 CASSLTRQETQYF TGTGCCAGCAGCTTAACTAGGCAAGAGACCCAGTACTTC
many TRBJ1-1 16 NA TRBV5-1 CASSKDSGVGRTEAFF TGCGCCAGCAGCAAGGACTCAGGGGTTGGTCGCACTGAAGCTTTCTTT
NA TRBJ2-1 15 TRBD2 TRBV12-3/TRBV12-4 CASCGALAGADEQFF TGTGCCAGCTGTGGGGCACTAGCGGGAGCGGATGAGCAGTTCTTC
many TRBJ2-2 14 NA TRBV7-3 CASSLAWNTGELFF TGTGCCAGCAGCTTGGCGTGGAACACCGGGGAGCTGTTTTTT
many TRBJ2-1 14 TRBD2 TRBV7-2 CASSIARGGDEQFF TGTGCCAGCAGTATTGCCCGGGGGGGCGATGAGCAGTTCTTC
many TRBJ2-5 13 NA TRBV2 CASSRYQQETQYF TGTGCCAGCAGTAGGTACCAGCAAGAGACCCAGTACTTC
many TRBJ1-4 14 NA TRBV7-9 CASSLDATGEKLFF TGTGCCAGCAGCCTGGACGCAACCGGTGAAAAACTGTTTTTT
many TRBJ2-2 16 NA TRBV27 CASSFTGTSYTGELFF TGTGCCAGCAGTTTTACCGGGACCTCCTACACCGGGGAGCTGTTTTTT
many TRBJ2-7 12 TRBD1 TRBV12-3/TRBV12-4 CASSRTGNEQYF TGTGCCAGCAGTAGGACAGGGAACGAGCAGTACTTC
many TRBJ2-5 13 NA TRBV19 CASSFGLQETQYF TGTGCCAGTAGTTTCGGGCTCCAAGAGACCCAGTACTTC
many TRBJ2-3 15 TRBD2 TRBV12-3/TRBV12-4 CASSRTSGGIDTQYF TGTGCCAGCAGTCGGACTAGCGGGGGTATAGATACGCAGTATTTT
many TRBJ1-6 18 TRBD1 TRBV11-2 CASSLQQGGSSYNSPLHF TGTGCCAGCAGCTTACAACAGGGGGGGAGTTCCTATAATTCACCCCTCCACTTT
many TRBJ1-5 12 NA TRBV27 CASSPSGQPQHF TGTGCCAGCAGCCCCTCGGGGCAGCCCCAGCATTTT
many TRBJ2-3 15 TRBD2 TRBV3-1 CASSQGGRGTDTQYF TGTGCCAGCAGCCAAGGCGGGAGAGGGACAGATACGCAGTATTTT
many TRBJ2-7 17 TRBD2 TRBV7-2 CASSTVGVRLAGAEQYF TGTGCCAGCAGTACAGTAGGGGTCCGACTAGCGGGAGCGGAGCAGTACTTC
many TRBJ2-2 13 NA TRBV12-3/TRBV12-4 CASSFTGTGELFF TGTGCCAGCAGTTTCACAGGGACCGGGGAGCTGTTTTTT
many TRBJ2-2 16 NA TRBV5-6 CASSTAGTSDAGELFF TGTGCCAGCAGCACCGCCGGGACCAGTGACGCCGGGGAGCTGTTTTTT
many TRBJ1-2 14 NA TRBV18 CASSGGIGNYGYTF TGTGCCAGCTCAGGGGGGATCGGGAACTATGGCTACACCTTC
NA TRBJ2-3 14 TRBD2 TRBV10-3 CASQLAASTDTQYF TGTGCCAGCCAACTAGCGGCTAGCACAGATACGCAGTATTTT
many TRBJ2-3 12 TRBD2 TRBV28 CASSLEAGTEYF TGTGCCAGCAGTTTGGAAGCGGGGACGGAGTATTTT
many TRBJ2-5 15 TRBD2 TRBV6-5 CASSSPGLAGETQYF TGTGCCAGCAGTTCGCCAGGACTAGCGGGAGAGACCCAGTACTTC
many TRBJ2-3 13 NA TRBV5-6 CASSLTPGDTQYF TGTGCCAGCAGCTTAACGCCGGGAGATACGCAGTATTTT